This TCR beta chain was recovered during a study of immune heterogeneity within non-small cell lung tumors. Whole-study results and caveats: Between one patient and another, high-frequency T-cell receptor beta clonotypes were largely distinct. Identical dominant CDR3 beta clonotypes recurred across tumor sites within a patient, alongside site-unique high-frequency clones.

Multiplex PCR amplified the TCR beta CDR3 region. Its first round ran for around 11 cycles with 32 V and 13 J primers. TCRdb ran MiXCR on the multiplex PCR reads and lists one entry per CDR3 protein. The sample lists 15,000 or so distinct CDR3 sequences; over 25% were seen once. Bulk tumor genomic DNA, 450 to 750 ng per sample, was the template. Multiple biopsies spaced far apart were taken from each primary tumor during surgery. Curative operations were performed on patients who had untreated, newly diagnosed non-small cell lung cancer. This clonotype appeared many times. Its antigen is as yet unknown. Trimming stripped 7 bases from V and 8 bases from J, with 14 bases between. The CDR3 length is 12 residues.

This receptor was obtained from a man in his forties with non-small cell lung cancer. The V gene is TRBV12-3 or TRBV12-4, the J gene TRBJ1-2; D is unresolved. The sequenced sample was lung tumor tissue. This CDR3 is CASTFAGGGYTF. The CDR3 bases are TGTGCCAGCACCTTCGCGGGTGGGGGCTACACCTTC.